This T cell receptor beta chain was retrieved from a study of T-cell reconstitution after alpha-beta-depleted transplantation in children. The V and J ends lost 3 bases and 1 base respectively, with 10 bases between them. The length of the CDR3 is 14 residues. This clonotype was seen more than once but under ten times. A library of TCRbeta sequences, prepared with unique molecular identifiers, was generated. TCRdb used MiXCR to reprocess the PCR reads, holding one entry per CDR3 protein. The sample gives approximately 130,000 distinct CDR3 sequences, 8.5% to 10% of which show up once; 24% is in the top ten.

This material consisted of PBMCs, mostly from graft donor cells, taken 180 days after TCRalphabeta/CD19-depleted stem cell transplant. The chain recombines TRBV12-3 or TRBV12-4 with TRBJ2-7; D assignment may be TRBD1 or TRBD2 (5 bases each). This TCR was recovered from a girl less than two years old who had a stem cell transplant for combined immunodeficiency, so the T cells may come from the graft donor. Here the CDR3 DNA reads TGTGCCAGCAGTTTGGGAGACAGATCCTACGAGCAGTACTTC. Its translation is CASSLGDRSYEQYF.